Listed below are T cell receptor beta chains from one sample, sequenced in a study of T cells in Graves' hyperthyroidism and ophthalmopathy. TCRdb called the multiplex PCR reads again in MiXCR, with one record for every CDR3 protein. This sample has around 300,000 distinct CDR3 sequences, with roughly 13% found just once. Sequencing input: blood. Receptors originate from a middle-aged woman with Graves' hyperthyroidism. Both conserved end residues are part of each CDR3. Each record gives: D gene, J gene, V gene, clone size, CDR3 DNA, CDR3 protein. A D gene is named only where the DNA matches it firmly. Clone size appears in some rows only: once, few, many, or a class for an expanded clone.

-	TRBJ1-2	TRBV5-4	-	TGTGCCAGCAGGCCACAGAGGGACTATGGCTACACCTTC	CASRPQRDYGYTF
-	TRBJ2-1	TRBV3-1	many	TGTGCCAGCAGCCAAGGGCCCGGGAATGAGCAGTTCTTC	CASSQGPGNEQFF
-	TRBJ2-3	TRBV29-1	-	TGCAGCGTTGAAGGGAGAACCACAGATACGCAGTATTTT	CSVEGRTTDTQYF
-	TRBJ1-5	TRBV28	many	TGTGCCAGCAGTTCAGATAAGGGGAGCAATCAGCCCCAGCATTTT	CASSSDKGSNQPQHF
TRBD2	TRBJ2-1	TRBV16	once	TGTGCCAGCAGCCCAGGACTAGCGTGGAATGAGCAGTTCTTC	CASSPGLAWNEQFF
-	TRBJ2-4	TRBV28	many	TGTGCCAGCATGACAGGTCTAGTTTCCATTCAGTACTTC	CASMTGLVSIQYF
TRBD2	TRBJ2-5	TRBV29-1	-	TGCAGCGTTGCCTACGGGGGGTTACAAGAGACCCAGTACTTC	CSVAYGGLQETQYF
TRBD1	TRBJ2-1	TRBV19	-	TGTGCCAGTAGTCCAGGACAACAGGGGGCGCAGAACAATGAGCAGTTCTTC	CASSPGQQGAQNNEQFF
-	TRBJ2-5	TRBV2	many	TGTGCCAGCAAGACGACCGGGCACCAAGAGACCCAGTACTTC	CASKTTGHQETQYF
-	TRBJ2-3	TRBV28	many	TGTGCCAGCAGTTGGCGCGGGTCTAGCACAGATACGCAGTATTTT	CASSWRGSSTDTQYF
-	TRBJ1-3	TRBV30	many	TGTGCCTGGAGCCCACCTGGAAACACCATATATTTT	CAWSPPGNTIYF
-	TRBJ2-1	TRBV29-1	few	TGCAGCGTTGAAATCCCAACCGGCTACAATGAGCGGTTCTTC	CSVEIPTGYNERFF
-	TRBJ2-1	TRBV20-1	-	TGCAGTGCTAGAGATCCTAATAACCTCAATGAGCAGTTCTTC	CSARDPNNLNEQFF
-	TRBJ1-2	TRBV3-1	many	TGTGCCAGCAGCCAAGATACCGTTGGCGGCTACACCTTC	CASSQDTVGGYTF
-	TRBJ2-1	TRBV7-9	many	TGTGCCAGCAGGCAATACCCGGTAAACGGGGATGAGCAGTTCTTC	CASRQYPVNGDEQFF
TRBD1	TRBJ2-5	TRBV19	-	TGTGCCAGTAGCACCGGACAGGGTTTGGCAGAGACCCAGTACTTC	CASSTGQGLAETQYF
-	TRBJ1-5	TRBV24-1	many	TGTGCCACCAGTCCCGGGACACCTAATCAGCCCCAGCATTTT	CATSPGTPNQPQHF
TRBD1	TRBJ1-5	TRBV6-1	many	TGTGCCAGCAGTGATGAAGGGGGCGTGCAGCCCCAGCATTTT	CASSDEGGVQPQHF
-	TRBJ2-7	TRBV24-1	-	TGTGCCACCAGTGGTGGGGGAGGATACGAGCAGTACTTC	CATSGGGGYEQYF
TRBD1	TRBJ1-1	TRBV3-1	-	TGTGCCAGCAGCCCGCGGGACAGTAAATCTGAAGCTTTCTTT	CASSPRDSKSEAFF
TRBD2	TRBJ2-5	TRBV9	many	TGTGCCAGCAGCGAGGGGGGCGGGAGGCGTGAGACCCAGTACTTC	CASSEGGGRRETQYF
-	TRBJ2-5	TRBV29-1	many	TGCAGCGTTCTAACCGAGACCCAGTACTTC	CSVLTETQYF
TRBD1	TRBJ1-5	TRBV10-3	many	TGTGCCACCGAGGGGACAGGGGGGAATCAGCCCCAGCATTTT	CATEGTGGNQPQHF
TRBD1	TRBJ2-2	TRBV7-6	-	TGTGCCAGCAGCGAAATCCTGACAGGGGGCACCGGGGAGCTGTTTTTT	CASSEILTGGTGELFF
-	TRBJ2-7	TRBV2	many	TGTGCCAGCAGCCTATATAACTACGAGCAGTACTTC	CASSLYNYEQYF
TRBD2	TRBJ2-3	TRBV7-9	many	TGTGCCAGCACCCAAGGGACTACTATCACAGATACGCAGTATTTT	CASTQGTTITDTQYF
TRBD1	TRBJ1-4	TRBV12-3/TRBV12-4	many	TGTGCCAGCTTGCAAAGAACAGGGGGCGATGAAAAACTGTTTTTT	CASLQRTGGDEKLFF
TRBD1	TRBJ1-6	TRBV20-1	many	TGCAGTGCTAGAGATCGTCGGGCAGGGGGAGGTAATTCACCCCTCCACTTT	CSARDRRAGGGNSPLHF
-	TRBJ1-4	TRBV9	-	TGTGCCAGCAGCGCCGTGGGGGCTAATGAAAAACTGTTTTTT	CASSAVGANEKLFF
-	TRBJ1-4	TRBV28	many	TGTGCCAGCAGACAGCAATTTTCAGGACGACTGTTTTTT	CASRQQFSGRLFF
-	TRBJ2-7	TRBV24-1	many	TGTGCCACCAGTGAGGGGACGGCGAGCTCCTACGAGCAGTACTTC	CATSEGTASSYEQYF